This T cell receptor beta chain emerged from a study of early T cells in non-severe SARS-CoV-2 infection. V was trimmed by 3 bases and J by 5 bases, leaving 20 bases between them. Germline values: CDR1 SQVTM, CDR2 ANQGSEA. The CDR3 contains 15 residues. General study results and limits: In VDJdb matching, anti-spike CD8 responses were favored while private and CD4 specificities went missing.

In the library, individual cDNA molecules carried attached unique molecular identifiers. TCRdb fed the 5' RACE reads into MiXCR, producing one record per CDR3 protein. The sample consists of 70,000 to 75,000 distinct CDR3 sequences, about 13% of them appearing once. With respect to this clonotype: The target antigen is unknown.

The rearrangement links TRBV29-1 to TRBJ2-7, with TRBD2 as a possible D gene (6 bases). The sample was whole blood. The sequence was collected from an adult who was a healthcare worker with PCR-confirmed SARS-CoV-2 infection or an uninfected control (not recorded which). The CDR3, as DNA: TGCAGCGTTGAGGGGACTGGCAGGGCGACTCACGAGCAGTACTTC. The encoded protein is CSVEGTGRATHEQYF.